Given below is one T cell receptor (beta chain) in context. The target antigen is unknown. The repertoire was sequenced with immunoSEQ multiplex PCR; TCRdb's copy has only in-frame clones and lacks some. The sample carries over 15,000 clones, about 89% recorded once. The entry originates in a study of T cells in localized non-small cell lung cancer. Study-level results: It was uninvolved adjacent lung that showed the highest T cell clonality, exceeding tumor.

The germline V gene has CDR1 LNHDA and CDR2 SQIVND (reference sequence). V lost 1 base, J lost 5 bases, and 14 bases lay in between. The CDR3 totals 16 residues. The clonotype originates from a male donor older than 55 with stage II squamous cell lung carcinoma. This sequence joins TRBV19 and TRBJ2-2, with D possibly matching TRBD1 (5 bases). Sample: peripheral blood, taken before any cancer treatment. The CDR3 bases are TGTGCCAGTAGTATAGTCCCCCCAGGGTTTACCGGGGAGCTGTTTTTT. As protein: CASSIVPPGFTGELFF. Variable domain in full (rest from reference TRBV19 and TRBJ2-2): DGGITQSPKYLFRKEGQNVTLSCEQNLNHDAMYWYRQDPGQGLRLIYYSQIVNDFQKGDIAEGYSVSREKKESFPLTVTSAQKNPTAFYLCASSIVPPGFTGELFFGEGSRLTVL.